The source of this T cell receptor beta chain is a study of cytomegalovirus exposure and HLA in healthy donors. The CDR3 runs 17 residues. V was cut by 0 bases and J by 2 bases, with 13 bases left in between. Germline V gives CDR1 LGHNA, CDR2 YNFKEQ. With 60 Vbeta and 13 Jbeta primers, the PCR was carried out. Measured with immunoSEQ multiplex PCR; TCRdb has only the in-frame clones, and not every one. The sample holds roughly 160,000 clones, about 76% seen once. The material sequenced was PBMCs. The clonotype was recovered from a woman under 30 in good health and CMV-seropositive. The chain joins TRBV4-2 to TRBJ2-2; D gene uncertain. The CDR3 here is CASSQDKLRSNTGELFF. The DNA of the CDR3 is TGTGCCAGCAGCCAAGATAAGCTCCGGTCTAACACCGGGGAGCTGTTTTTT.